The next 25 T cell receptor beta chains were all read from a single sample in a study of T cell responses to AZD1222 COVID-19 vaccine. The assay was immunoSEQ multiplex PCR, and TCRdb's table has in-frame clones only and misses some. The sample lists under 95,000 clones, over 75% occurring once. The sample consisted of peripheral blood, taken on day 0 of AZD1222 vaccination. Every receptor here comes from an adult in good health.

This chain links TRBV7-6 with TRBJ2-7, with 13 bases fitting TRBD2. This CDR3 contains 16 residues. With V trimmed by 5 bases and J by 2 bases, 6 bases remained unmatched. Germline CDR1 and CDR2: SGHVS and FNYEAQ. CDR3 nucleotide sequence: TGTGCCAGCAGCAGATCCGGGACTAGCGGGACCTACGAGCAGTACTTC. Its protein is CASSRSGTSGTYEQYF.

The genes are TRBV7-8 and TRBJ2-5; D is possibly TRBD1 or TRBD2 (5 bases each). Germline V lookup: CDR1 SGHVS, CDR2 FQNEAQ. CDR3 size: 15 residues. Trimming stripped 8 bases from V and 5 bases from J, with 21 bases between. As DNA, the CDR3 is TGTGCCAGCCTTAAGATACTCCGGGGCAGGGAGACCCAGTACTTC. It codes for CASLKILRGRETQYF.

The V call is TRBV6-2 or TRBV6-3, the J call TRBJ2-4; D unresolved. The germline CDR1 and CDR2 sequences are MNHEY and SVGEGT. V was cut by 4 bases and J by 3 bases, with 16 bases left in between. The CDR3 extends over 16 amino acids. CDR3 coding DNA: TGTGCCAGCAGTTCGCGGACGGTGGTACTCAAAAACATTCAGTACTTC. Protein: CASSSRTVVLKNIQYF.

The chain employs TRBV6-5 and TRBJ1-2; D remains ambiguous. The CDR3 totals 13 residues. Trimming took 8 bases from V and 4 from J, leaving 14 bases between them. Germline assignment: CDR1 MNHEY and CDR2 SVGAGI. The CDR3 spells CASWKGTSYGYTF. The CDR3 bases are TGTGCCAGCTGGAAGGGCACGAGCTATGGCTACACCTTC.

The rearrangement uses TRBV5-1 and TRBJ1-6, with TRBD1 matching 9 bases. The germline V gene has CDR1 SGHRS and CDR2 YFSETQ. Trimming took 5 bases from V and 7 from J; bases not matched to a gene: 1. CDR3 length equals 13 residues. DNA of the CDR3: TGCGCCAGCAGGGACAGGGGAAATTCACCCCTCCACTTT. Translation gives CASRDRGNSPLHF.

V is TRBV27 and J is TRBJ2-1; D is unclear. In germline, CDR1 is MNHEY, CDR2 SMNVEV (reference sequence). V was clipped by 2 bases and J by 6 bases, with 14 bases between them. CDR3 length: 15 residues. The CDR3 DNA sequence: TGTGCCAGCAGTTTAAGTCGTCTCCCCGCCAATGAGCAGTTCTTC. Translated, it gives CASSLSRLPANEQFF.

The chain couples TRBV6-5 to TRBJ1-1; D may be TRBD1 (6 bases). Between the trimmed V and J ends, which lost 0 bases and 7 bases, there was a span of 12 bases. CDR3 length: 14 residues. Germline loops: CDR1 MNHEY, CDR2 SVGAGI. The CDR3 DNA reads TGTGCCAGCAGTTACTCTGCGGGGGGCAGTGAAGCTTTCTTT. Its protein is CASSYSAGGSEAFF.

J is TRBJ2-2 and V is TRBV6-5; 10 nucleotides line up with TRBD1. After removal of 4 bases from V and 4 bases from J, the junction contained 3 bases not matched to a gene. Germline V lookup: CDR1 MNHEY, CDR2 SVGAGI. The CDR3 has 15 residues. The CDR3 coding sequence is TGTGCCAGCAGTTTCCGGGACAGGGGCACCGGGGAGCTGTTTTTT. This encodes CASSFRDRGTGELFF.

The chain links TRBV19 to TRBJ1-3; D is uncertain. The germline V gene has CDR1 LNHDA and CDR2 SQIVND (reference sequence). The CDR3 totals 13 residues. Trimming took off 5 bases at V and 1 base at J, with 6 bases between the two ends. CDR3 bases: TGTGCCAGTAGTTCAGATTCTGGAAACACCATATATTTT. Its translation is CASSSDSGNTIYF.

The chain is built from TRBV12-5 and TRBJ1-1; 7 positions match TRBD1. With 1 base clipped from V and 12 bases from J, the junction kept 8 bases outside the gene matches. The CDR3 spans 13 residues. The germline V gene encodes CDR1 LGHNT and CDR2 FRNRAP. As DNA, the CDR3 is TGTGCTAGTGGTTTGGAGACAGGGTTTTGGACTTTCTTT. Translation: CASGLETGFWTFF.

This clone showed up just once. The chain carries TRBV19 and TRBJ1-1, with D unclear. The CDR3 is 11 residues long. Deletions cut 4 bases from V and 7 bases from J, with 7 bases between. Germline V gene sequence: CDR1 LNHDA, CDR2 SQIVND (reference sequence). The CDR3 protein is CASSKEIEAFF. CDR3 sequence (DNA): TGTGCCAGTAGTAAGGAGATTGAAGCTTTCTTT.

This chain connects TRBV14 to TRBJ2-7, with 11 bases aligning to TRBD2. J lost 6 bases, V lost 4 bases, and 14 bases had no gene match. This CDR3 region has 17 residues. Per germline, CDR1 SGHDN and CDR2 FVKESK. The chain's CDR3 is CASSLRALGTSGCEQYF. For the CDR3, the DNA is TGTGCCAGCAGCCTGCGGGCCTTAGGGACTAGCGGATGCGAGCAGTACTTC. The full variable domain, with the rest looked up from reference TRBV14 and TRBJ2-7, is EAGVTQFPSHSVIEKGQTVTLRCDPISGHDNLYWYRRVMGKEIKFLLHFVKESKQDESGMPNNRFLAERTGGTYSTLKVQPAELEDSGVYFCASSLRALGTSGCEQYFGPGTRLTVT.

The chain uses TRBV5-6 and TRBJ1-4, with 11 bases that match TRBD1. V was clipped by 3 bases and J by 3 bases; unmatched bases: 7. CDR3 length equals 17 residues. CDR1 is SGHDT, CDR2 YYEEEE, per germline. The CDR3 DNA is TGTGCCAGCAGCTCTGCGGACAGGGGGCATGCTAATGAAAAACTGTTTTTT. It specifies CASSSADRGHANEKLFF.

The CDR3 loop is CASSLDSYQPQHF. In DNA form, the CDR3 reads TGTGCCAGCAGTTTGGACAGCTATCAGCCCCAGCATTTT. This chain joins TRBV28 and TRBJ1-5; perhaps TRBD1 as D (6 bases). Looked up from germline, CDR1 is MDHEN and CDR2 is SYDVKM. This CDR3 comprises 13 residues. Trimming shortened V by 3 bases and J by 5 bases, and 8 bases separated the two germline ends.

V and J are TRBV12-3 or TRBV12-4 and TRBJ1-5, with D hard to call. This CDR3 is 12 amino acids long. Trimming removed 6 bases from V and 3 bases from J, with 6 bases in between. The CDR3 sequence is CASRLVNQPQHF. CDR3 in DNA: TGTGCCAGCAGACTAGTCAATCAGCCCCAGCATTTT.

This sequence joins TRBV4-1 and TRBJ1-2; no reliable D call. The CDR3 consists of 15 residues. With 4 bases removed from V and 4 bases from J, the gap between germline ends came to 16 bases. Germline lookup yields CDR1 MGHRA and CDR2 YSYEKL. Here the CDR3 reads CASSPQGGLVYGYTF. The CDR3 region has the DNA TGCGCCAGCAGCCCACAAGGAGGGTTGGTCTATGGCTACACCTTC.

This clone was seen only once. This rearrangement joins TRBV10-2 to TRBJ1-5, with a tentative D call TRBD1 (5 bases). Germline CDR1 is WSHSY and CDR2 is SAAADI. The CDR3 spans 13 residues. The V and J ends lost 2 bases and 8 bases respectively, with 10 bases between them. The CDR3 loop is CASSEPTGEPQHF. The CDR3, as DNA: TGCGCCAGCAGTGAGCCCACGGGGGAGCCCCAGCATTTT.

This rearrangement joins TRBV18 to TRBJ2-1, with D uncertain. The CDR3 totals 16 residues. Germline lookup yields CDR1 KGHSH and CDR2 LQKENI. V was shortened by 3 bases and J by 0 bases, with 12 bases between the two germline ends. CDR3 nucleotide sequence: TGTGCCAGCTCACCTCAGGTATCTAGCTCCTACAATGAGCAGTTCTTC. Translation gives CASSPQVSSSYNEQFF.

J is TRBJ1-1 and V is TRBV6-5; D is possibly TRBD1 (5 bases). The CDR3 has 13 amino acids. Germline V gene sequence: CDR1 MNHEY, CDR2 SVGAGI. Trimming removed 0 bases from V and 7 bases from J, with 9 bases in between. The CDR3 reads CASSYSWGSEAFF. CDR3 sequence (DNA): TGTGCCAGCAGTTACTCGTGGGGGAGTGAAGCTTTCTTT.

V is TRBV3-1 (or the pseudogene TRBV3-2) and J is TRBJ1-6; D is ambiguous. Germline loops: CDR1 LGHDT, CDR2 YNNKEL (reference sequence). Trimming cost V 1 base and J 7 bases, with 11 bases left between them. The CDR3 totals 15 residues. CDR3 sequence (DNA): TGTGCCAGCAGCCAAGTGCATGACCCGAATTCACCCCTCCACTTT. Amino acid sequence: CASSQVHDPNSPLHF.

This rearrangement joins TRBV24-1 to TRBJ2-1, with D uncertain. This CDR3 has 14 amino acids. Germline V gene lookup returns CDR1 KGHDR and CDR2 SFDVKD. The V end was cut by 5 bases, the J end by 3 bases, with 10 bases between. The CDR3 DNA reads as TGTGCCACCAGTGGCCCCGACAACTACAATGAGCAGTTCTTC. Translated: CATSGPDNYNEQFF.

The V call is TRBV19, the J call TRBJ1-1, with 8 bases lining up with TRBD1. Trimming took 5 bases from V and 1 from J; bases not matched to a gene: 6. The germline V gene has CDR1 LNHDA and CDR2 SQIVND (reference sequence). The CDR3 extends over 15 amino acids. CDR3 sequence (DNA): TGTGCCAGTAGTTTCGACAGGGGACGGAACACTGAAGCTTTCTTT. This translates into CASSFDRGRNTEAFF.

This chain joins TRBV19 and TRBJ1-2; TRBD1 might be the D (5 bases). With 4 bases removed from V and 5 bases from J, the gap between germline ends came to 14 bases. This CDR3 has 14 amino acids. CDR1 and CDR2 (germline): LNHDA, SQIVND (reference sequence). CDR3 sequence (DNA): TGTGCCAGTAGTACCGCCGGGGCGAGGTATGGCTACACCTTC. Amino acids: CASSTAGARYGYTF.

The chain combines TRBV25-1 with TRBJ1-1; 9 positions agree with TRBD1. V was clipped by 4 bases and J by 4 bases; unmatched bases: 10. Germline V gene lookup returns CDR1 MGHDK and CDR2 SYGVNS. The CDR3 extends over 16 amino acids. In nucleotides, the CDR3 is TGTGCCAGCAGTGTCCAGGTGACAGGGGGGAGCACTGAAGCTTTCTTT. This encodes CASSVQVTGGSTEAFF.

The rearrangement links TRBV28 to TRBJ2-1; 8 bases align to TRBD2. The V gene end was trimmed by 6 bases and the J gene end by 7 bases; junction bases not matched to a gene: 11. Germline CDR1 MDHEN, CDR2 SYDVKM. The CDR3 length is 15 residues. As DNA, the CDR3 is TGTGCCAGCAGGATTACTAGCGGCGTCCTGAATGAGCAGTTCTTC. This sequence encodes CASRITSGVLNEQFF.